This T cell receptor beta chain was sequenced during a study of T cells in Graves' hyperthyroidism and ophthalmopathy. Amplified TCR beta CDR3 regions came from RNA transcripts. In the first-round RT-PCR of the TCR CDR3, the HTBI primer set was used. One entry per CDR3 protein results from TCRdb running MiXCR on the multiplex PCR reads. Of 300,000 to 400,000 distinct CDR3 sequences in the sample, 15% to 20% were seen once. The CDR3 consists of 16 residues. Germline trimming cut 0 bases from V and 3 bases from J; bases unmatched to any gene: 4. In germline, CDR1 is SGDLS, CDR2 YYNGEE. The chain joins TRBV9 to TRBJ1-2; 11 bases are a match to TRBD1. The clonotype comes from a woman in her fifties or sixties with Graves' hyperthyroidism. The sequenced sample was blood. The CDR3 DNA reads as TGTGCCAGCAGCGTAGCCCGGACAGGGGGCGACTATGGCTACACCTTC. Amino acid sequence: CASSVARTGGDYGYTF. The complete variable domain, with remaining parts taken from reference TRBV9 and TRBJ1-2, reads DSGVTQTPKHLITATGQRVTLRCSPRSGDLSVYWYQQSLDQGLQFLIQYYNGEERAKGNILERFSAQQFPDLHSELNLSSLELGDSALYFCASSVARTGGDYGYTFGSGTRLTVV.